The 16 T cell receptor beta chains presented below share a single source sample, sequenced in a study of OX40 agonist ivuxolimab in advanced cancers. The data were produced by immunoSEQ multiplex PCR, yet TCRdb's version contains in-frame clones alone and is incomplete. Of about 110,000 clones listed, about 91% are singletons. The material sequenced was CD4+ or CD8+ T cells sorted from blood, taken in a trial of the OX40 agonist ivuxolimab. The receptors were sampled from an adult with an advanced solid tumor such as melanoma, head and neck, liver or kidney cancer.

This chain joins TRBV7-2 and TRBJ2-7; 7 positions agree with TRBD2. The CDR3 is 19 amino acids. CDR1 and CDR2 (germline): SGHTA, FQGNSA. With V trimmed by 0 bases and J by 2 bases, 16 bases remained unmatched. Here the CDR3 reads CASSLAQVAGLLPTYEQYF. Written as DNA, the CDR3 is TGTGCCAGCAGCTTAGCGCAAGTCGCGGGACTACTTCCCACCTACGAGCAGTACTTC.

This clone was counted only a few times. This chain joins TRBV27 and TRBJ1-5, with D possibly TRBD1 on 6 matching bases. This CDR3 comprises 19 residues. Germline CDR1 reads MNHEY; CDR2 reads SMNVEV (reference sequence). V was pared by 5 bases and J by 3 bases, with 26 bases between. CDR3 in amino acids: CASSTRDTSTIFNNQPQHF. The DNA of the CDR3 is TGTGCCAGCAGTACCCGGGACACTAGTACCATCTTTAACAATCAGCCCCAGCATTTT.

CDR3: CASSPPGPQRQETQYF. Here the CDR3 DNA reads TGTGCCAGCTCACCACCAGGCCCCCAAAGGCAAGAGACCCAGTACTTC. The chain joins TRBV18 to TRBJ2-5, with D unresolved. The V end was cut by 0 bases, the J end by 2 bases, with 13 bases between. The CDR3 runs to 16 residues. CDR1 is KGHSH, CDR2 LQKENI, per germline.

The CDR3 DNA follows: TGTGCCAGCAGCTTAGGACAGGGGGCAAGAGGGACCCAGTACTTC. It specifies CASSLGQGARGTQYF. This rearrangement joins TRBV7-8 to TRBJ2-5, with TRBD1 identical over 10 bases. CDR3 length: 15 amino acids. Germline trimming cut 1 base from V and 7 bases from J; bases unmatched to any gene: 6. Germline V gene sequence: CDR1 SGHVS, CDR2 FQNEAQ.

This clone has a single count. The chain has TRBV7-3 and TRBJ1-3; D remains unclear. CDR1 is SGHTA, CDR2 FQGTGA, per germline. Trimming left V 4 bases short and J 4 bases short, with 8 bases between. This CDR3 contains 13 residues. CDR3: CASSSGPGNTIYF. The CDR3 DNA is TGTGCCAGCAGCTCGGGCCCCGGAAACACCATATATTTT.

This chain uses TRBV9 with TRBJ2-5; D gene uncertain. The J call may be faulty, since TRBJ2-7 better matches the DNA end. Germline CDR1 reads SGDLS; CDR2 reads YYNGEE. The CDR3 sequence is 15 residues long. CDR3 loop: CASSVDRQTPYEQYF. Here the CDR3 DNA reads TGTGCCAGCAGCGTTGATCGGCAGACCCCCTACGAGCAGTACTTC.

On this clone itself: A read error may produce the germline difference seen at one junction end. The chain joins TRBV6-5 to TRBJ2-7; 7 bases are a match to TRBD1. Germline CDR1 reads MNHEY; CDR2 reads SVGAGI. The CDR3 has 14 amino acids. In DNA, the CDR3 is TGTGCCAGCAGTGAGAACAGGGGAGTTGGGGAGCTGTACTTC. Its protein is CASSENRGVGELYF.

The rearrangement uses TRBV18 and TRBJ2-7, with TRBD2 matching over 9 bases. Germline V gene data show CDR1 as KGHSH and CDR2 as LQKENI. This CDR3 contains 15 residues. V shed 3 bases and J 1 base; nucleotides not matched to a gene: 4. DNA of the CDR3: TGTGCCAGCTCACCGCGACTAGCGGATTCCTACGAGCAGTACTTC. Translation: CASSPRLADSYEQYF.

The J gene is TRBJ2-3, the V gene TRBV27; D remains ambiguous. CDR3 length equals 15 residues. The germline gives CDR1 MNHEY, CDR2 SMNVEV (reference sequence). V gave up 0 bases and J gave up 0 bases, with 7 bases separating them. The CDR3 reads CASSLSTTSTDTQYF. DNA for the CDR3: TGTGCCAGCAGTTTATCCACGACTAGCACAGATACGCAGTATTTT.

The chain couples TRBV5-1 to TRBJ2-5; 9 bases align to TRBD1. This CDR3 contains 14 residues. Germline CDR1 reads SGHRS; CDR2 reads YFSETQ. V was pared by 5 bases and J by 5 bases, with 7 bases of the junction left unmatched. The CDR3 sequence is CASRAGTGTETQYF. The CDR3 region has the DNA TGCGCCAGCAGAGCAGGGACAGGGACGGAGACCCAGTACTTC.

The chain combines TRBV5-7 with TRBJ2-7; no clear D. TRBV5-7 is an ORF for which the function is uncertain. This CDR3 has 12 amino acids. The V end was cut by 2 bases, the J end by 2 bases, with 5 bases between. This CDR3 is CASSFLTYEQYF. The CDR3 nucleotides read TGTGCCAGCAGCTTCCTGACCTACGAGCAGTACTTC.

This chain links TRBV30 with TRBJ1-2; no clear D gene. The CDR3 covers 13 residues. Trimming took off 1 base at V and 2 bases at J, with 8 bases between the two ends. The V gene's germline CDR1 is GTSNPN and CDR2 SVGIG (reference sequence). The CDR3, as DNA: TGTGCCTGGAGTGGGGATCTGAACTATGGCTACACCTTC. It is translated as CAWSGDLNYGYTF.

This clone was recorded only once. This chain connects TRBV7-2 to TRBJ2-1, with D tentatively TRBD1 or TRBD2 (5 bases each). Trimming shortened V by 0 bases and J by 0 bases, and 15 bases separated the two germline ends. Germline lookup yields CDR1 SGHTA and CDR2 FQGNSA. The CDR3 is made up of 18 amino acids. DNA for the CDR3: TGTGCCAGCAGCTTAGCCAGACAGTCACGGGACTCCTACAATGAGCAGTTCTTC. It codes for CASSLARQSRDSYNEQFF. Based on the CDR3 plus reference TRBV7-2 and TRBJ2-1, the full variable domain is GAGVSQSPSNKVTEKGKDVELRCDPISGHTALYWYRQSLGQGLEFLIYFQGNSAPDKSGLPSDRFSAERTGGSVSTLTIQRTQQEDSAVYLCASSLARQSRDSYNEQFFGPGTRLTVL.

The chain uses TRBV6-5 and TRBJ2-5, with 11 bases fitting TRBD2. This CDR3 has 15 amino acids. Germline V CDR1 and CDR2: MNHEY, SVGAGI. V shed 1 base, J shed 2 bases, and the junction held 0 bases outside the gene matches. The CDR3 loop reads CASSYLAGGQETQYF. DNA of the CDR3: TGTGCCAGCAGTTACTTAGCGGGAGGGCAAGAGACCCAGTACTTC.

This clone was seen a few times. The CDR3 loop reads CASSRRLGGLTDTQYF. The CDR3 DNA reads TGTGCCAGCAGCAGGCGGTTGGGTGGGCTCACAGATACGCAGTATTTT. The rearrangement uses TRBV5-4 and TRBJ2-3; D is undetermined. The CDR3 extends over 16 amino acids. Trimming left V 4 bases short and J 2 bases short, with 17 bases between. CDR1 SGHNT and CDR2 YYREEE come from the germline V gene (reference sequence).

The chain joins TRBV2 to TRBJ2-1, with 11 bases matching TRBD1. V shed 8 bases, J shed 2 bases, and the junction held 2 bases outside the gene matches. The CDR3 has 14 amino acids. Germline loops: CDR1 SNHLY, CDR2 FYNNEI. The CDR3 here is CASVDRGPYNEQFF. The CDR3 nucleotides read TGTGCCAGCGTGGACAGGGGGCCCTACAATGAGCAGTTCTTC.